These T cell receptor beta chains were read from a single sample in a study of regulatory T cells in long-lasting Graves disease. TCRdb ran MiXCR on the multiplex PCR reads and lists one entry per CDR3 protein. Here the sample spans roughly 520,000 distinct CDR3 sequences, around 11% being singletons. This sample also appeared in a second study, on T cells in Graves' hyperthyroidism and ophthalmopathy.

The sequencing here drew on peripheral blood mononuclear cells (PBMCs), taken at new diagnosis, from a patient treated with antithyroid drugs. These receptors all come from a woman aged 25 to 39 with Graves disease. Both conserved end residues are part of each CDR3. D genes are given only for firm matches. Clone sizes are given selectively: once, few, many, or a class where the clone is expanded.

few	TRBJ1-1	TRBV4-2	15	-	CASSPRDGKNTEAFF	TGTGCCAGCAGCCCGCGGGACGGTAAGAACACTGAAGCTTTCTTT
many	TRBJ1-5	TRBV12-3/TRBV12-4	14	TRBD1	CASSTLQGNQPQHF	TGTGCCAGCAGTACCCTACAGGGGAATCAGCCCCAGCATTTT
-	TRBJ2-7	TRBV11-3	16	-	CASSLYGPANPEKQYF	TGTGCCAGCAGCTTATATGGTCCAGCGAACCCAGAAAAGCAGTACTTC
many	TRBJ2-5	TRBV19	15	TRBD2	CASSIRTSGTETQYF	TGTGCCAGTAGTATTCGGACTAGCGGGACGGAGACCCAGTACTTC
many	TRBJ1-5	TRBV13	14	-	CASSLGRRNQPQHF	TGTGCCAGCAGCTTAGGCCGACGGAATCAGCCCCAGCATTTT
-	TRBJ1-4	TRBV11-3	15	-	CASSSGGSTNEKLFF	TGTGCCAGCAGCTCTGGTGGGTCAACTAATGAAAAACTGTTTTTT
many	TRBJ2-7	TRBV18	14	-	CASSLSVGGHEQYF	TGTGCCAGCTCCCTAAGCGTGGGGGGGCACGAGCAGTACTTC
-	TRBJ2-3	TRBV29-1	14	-	CSSRPSQGQDTQYF	TGCAGCTCCCGTCCTTCACAGGGTCAAGATACGCAGTATTTT
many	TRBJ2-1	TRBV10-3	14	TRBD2	CAITPGLAGVEQFF	TGTGCCATCACTCCGGGACTAGCAGGGGTTGAGCAGTTCTTC
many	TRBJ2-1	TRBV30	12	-	CAWSPDYNEQFF	TGTGCCTGGAGTCCGGACTACAATGAGCAGTTCTTC
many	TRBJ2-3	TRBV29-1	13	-	CSVARGFADTQYF	TGCAGCGTTGCAAGGGGATTCGCAGATACGCAGTATTTT
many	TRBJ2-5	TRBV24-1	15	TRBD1	CATSDKGQGWETQYF	TGTGCCACCAGTGATAAGGGACAGGGCTGGGAGACCCAGTACTTC
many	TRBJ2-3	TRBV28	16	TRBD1	CASSSPDREVTDTQYF	TGTGCCAGCAGTTCCCCGGACAGGGAGGTCACAGATACGCAGTATTTT
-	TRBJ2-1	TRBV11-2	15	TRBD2	CASRQAGVWYNEQFF	TGTGCCAGCAGACAAGCGGGAGTGTGGTACAATGAGCAGTTCTTC
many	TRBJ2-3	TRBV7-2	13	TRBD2	CASSFGLADTQYF	TGTGCCAGCAGCTTCGGACTAGCAGATACGCAGTATTTT
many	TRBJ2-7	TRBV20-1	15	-	CSAIQVAVCSYEQYF	TGCAGTGCTATCCAGGTAGCGGTTTGCTCCTACGAGCAGTACTTC
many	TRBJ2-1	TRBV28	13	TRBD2	CASGASGHYEQFF	TGTGCCAGCGGGGCTAGCGGACACTATGAGCAGTTCTTC
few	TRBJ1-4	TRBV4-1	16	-	CASSPGLPILREKLFF	TGCGCCAGCAGCCCCGGTCTCCCGATACTTCGTGAAAAACTGTTTTTT
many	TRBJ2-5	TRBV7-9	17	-	CASSPGLPTPERETQYF	TGTGCCAGCAGCCCGGGACTCCCCACACCAGAAAGGGAGACCCAGTACTTC
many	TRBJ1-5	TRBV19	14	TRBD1	CASGQGRVRQPQHF	TGTGCCAGTGGACAGGGTAGGGTAAGGCAGCCCCAGCATTTT
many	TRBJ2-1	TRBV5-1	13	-	CASSLGPYNEQFF	TGTGCCAGCAGTTTAGGGCCATACAATGAGCAGTTCTTC
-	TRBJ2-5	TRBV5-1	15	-	CASSLARLTGETQYF	TGCGCCAGCAGCTTGGCCAGGCTTACGGGGGAGACCCAGTACTTC
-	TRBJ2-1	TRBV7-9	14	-	CASSPRTGGAEQFF	TGTGCCAGCAGCCCTAGGACAGGAGGGGCTGAGCAGTTCTTC
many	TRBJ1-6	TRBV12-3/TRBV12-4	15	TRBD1	CASSLRTGGNSPLHF	TGTGCCAGCAGTTTAAGGACAGGGGGCAATTCACCCCTCCACTTT
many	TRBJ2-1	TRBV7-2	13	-	CASSLMLLNEQFF	TGTGCCAGCAGCTTAATGTTGTTAAATGAGCAGTTCTTC